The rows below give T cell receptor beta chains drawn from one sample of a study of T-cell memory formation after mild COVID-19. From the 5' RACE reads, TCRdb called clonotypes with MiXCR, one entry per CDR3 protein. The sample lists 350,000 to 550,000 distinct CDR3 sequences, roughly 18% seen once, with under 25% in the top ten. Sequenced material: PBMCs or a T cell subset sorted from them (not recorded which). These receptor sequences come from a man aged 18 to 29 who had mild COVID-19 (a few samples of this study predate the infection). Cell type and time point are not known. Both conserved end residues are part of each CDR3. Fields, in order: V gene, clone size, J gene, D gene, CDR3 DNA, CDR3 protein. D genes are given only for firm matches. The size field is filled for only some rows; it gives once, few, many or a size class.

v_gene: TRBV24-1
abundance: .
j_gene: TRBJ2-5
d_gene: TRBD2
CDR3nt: TGTGCCACCAGTGAGGCTAGCGGGGGGGCGGTGGAGACCCAGTACTTC
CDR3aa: CATSEASGGAVETQYF

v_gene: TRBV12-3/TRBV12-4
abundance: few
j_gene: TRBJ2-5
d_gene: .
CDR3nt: TGTGCCAGCAGTTCTGCCGGGTATGGGACCCAGTACTTC
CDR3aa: CASSSAGYGTQYF

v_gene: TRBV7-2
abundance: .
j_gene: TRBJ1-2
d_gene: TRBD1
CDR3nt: TGTGCCAGCAGCTTCCGGGACAGAGGAGGCTACACCTTC
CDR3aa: CASSFRDRGGYTF

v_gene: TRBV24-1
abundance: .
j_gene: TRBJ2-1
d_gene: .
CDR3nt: TGTGCCACCAGCCCAGGTCGGTGGAACGATGAGCAGTTCTTC
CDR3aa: CATSPGRWNDEQFF

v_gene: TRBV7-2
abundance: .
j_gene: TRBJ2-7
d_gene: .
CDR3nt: TGTGCCAGCAGCTTACTGGGCAGAAACTACGAGCAGTACTTC
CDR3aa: CASSLLGRNYEQYF

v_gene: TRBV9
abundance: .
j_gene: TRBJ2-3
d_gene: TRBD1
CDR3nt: TGTGCCAGCAGCGCTTTCACAGGGGATGTCACAGATACGCAGTATTTT
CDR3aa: CASSAFTGDVTDTQYF

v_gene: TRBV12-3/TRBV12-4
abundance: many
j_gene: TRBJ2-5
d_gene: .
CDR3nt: TGTGCCAGCAGAAACCCAAAGTGGGAGACCCAGTACTTC
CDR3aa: CASRNPKWETQYF

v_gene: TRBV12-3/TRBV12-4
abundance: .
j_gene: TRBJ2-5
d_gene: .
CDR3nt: TGTGCCAGCAGCCCGGCGAGCCAGAGTGAGACCCAGTACTTC
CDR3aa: CASSPASQSETQYF

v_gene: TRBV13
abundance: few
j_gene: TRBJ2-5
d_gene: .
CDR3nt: TGTGCCAGCAGCTTAGGGTGGGAACAGACCCAGTACTTC
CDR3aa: CASSLGWEQTQYF

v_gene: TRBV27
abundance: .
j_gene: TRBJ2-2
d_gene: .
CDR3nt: TGTGCCAGCAGCCCTGCGGGCCCGAACACCGGGGAGCTGTTTTTT
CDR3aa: CASSPAGPNTGELFF

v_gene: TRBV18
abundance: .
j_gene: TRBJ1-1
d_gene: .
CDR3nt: TGTGCCAGCTCACAGGCCTTGAACACTGAAGCTTTCTTT
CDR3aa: CASSQALNTEAFF

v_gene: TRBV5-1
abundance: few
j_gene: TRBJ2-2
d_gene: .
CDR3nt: TGCGCCAGCAGCTTGGACCCCGCAGGGGCTGGGGAGCTGTTTTTT
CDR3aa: CASSLDPAGAGELFF

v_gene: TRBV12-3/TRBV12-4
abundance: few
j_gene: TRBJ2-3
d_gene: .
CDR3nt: TGTGCCAGCAGTTTGTTTATGCGGGGCCCCCGGGAGACAGATACGCAGTATTTT
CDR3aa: CASSLFMRGPRETDTQYF

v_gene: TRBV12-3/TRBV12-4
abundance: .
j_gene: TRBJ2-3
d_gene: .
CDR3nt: TGTGCCAGCAGTCCCTTTGGCGGGGTCACAGATACGCAGTATTTT
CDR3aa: CASSPFGGVTDTQYF

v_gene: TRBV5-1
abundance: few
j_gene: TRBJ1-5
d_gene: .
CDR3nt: TGCGCCAGCAGCTTGGTCGGTCCGTATAGCAATCAGCCCCAGCATTTT
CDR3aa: CASSLVGPYSNQPQHF

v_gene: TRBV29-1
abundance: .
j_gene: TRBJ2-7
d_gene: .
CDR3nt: TGCAGCGCTGCCTGGGGGCTGTACGAGCAGTACTTC
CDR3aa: CSAAWGLYEQYF

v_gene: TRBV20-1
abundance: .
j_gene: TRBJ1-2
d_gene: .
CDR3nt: TGCAGTGCTAGGAATGGAGGGAGGGACTATGGCTACACCTTC
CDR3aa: CSARNGGRDYGYTF

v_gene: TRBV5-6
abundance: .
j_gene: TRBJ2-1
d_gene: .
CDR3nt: TGTGCCAGCAGCTTGAGGGAGTGGGTACAGATACGCAATGAGCAGTTCTTC
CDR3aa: CASSLREWVQIRNEQFF

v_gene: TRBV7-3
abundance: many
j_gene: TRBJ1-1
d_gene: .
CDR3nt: TGTGCCAGCAGCTCTTCTAACACTGAAGCTTTCTTT
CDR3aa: CASSSSNTEAFF

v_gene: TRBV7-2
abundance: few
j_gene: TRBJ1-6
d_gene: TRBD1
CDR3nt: TGTGCCAGCAGCTCGACAGGGTCTCCTAATTCACCCCTCCACTTT
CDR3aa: CASSSTGSPNSPLHF

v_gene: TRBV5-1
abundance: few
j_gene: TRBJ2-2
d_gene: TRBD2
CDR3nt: TGCGCCAGCAGCCCGCCTGCGGGGAGGGCCACCGGGGAGCTGTTTTTT
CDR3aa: CASSPPAGRATGELFF

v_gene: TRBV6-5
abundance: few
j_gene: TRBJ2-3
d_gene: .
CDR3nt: TGTGCCAGCAGTTACTCCCCTTTGCGCACAGATACGCAGTATTTT
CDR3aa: CASSYSPLRTDTQYF

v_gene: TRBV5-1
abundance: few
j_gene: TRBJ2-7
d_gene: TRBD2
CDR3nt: TGCGCCAGCAGCTTACTAGCGGGGACCTCCTACGAGCAGTACTTC
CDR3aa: CASSLLAGTSYEQYF

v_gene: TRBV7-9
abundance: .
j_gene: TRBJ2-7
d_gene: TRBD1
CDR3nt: TGTGCCAGCAGCTTAGCGCAGGGGGCAAACAACGAGCAGTACTTC
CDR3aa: CASSLAQGANNEQYF

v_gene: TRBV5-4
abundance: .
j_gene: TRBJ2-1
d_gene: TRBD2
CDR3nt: TGTGCCAGCAGCCCGGGAGGGGCGAACTACAATGAGCAGTTCTTC
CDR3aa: CASSPGGANYNEQFF

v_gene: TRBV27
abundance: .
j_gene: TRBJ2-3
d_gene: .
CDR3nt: TGTGCCAGCAGTTTTGACACCTGGGGAGATACGCAGTATTTT
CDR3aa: CASSFDTWGDTQYF

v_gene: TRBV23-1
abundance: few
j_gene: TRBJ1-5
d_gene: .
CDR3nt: TGCGCCAGCAGTCAAACCGGGGAAGTTGGTCAGCCCCAGCATTTT
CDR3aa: CASSQTGEVGQPQHF

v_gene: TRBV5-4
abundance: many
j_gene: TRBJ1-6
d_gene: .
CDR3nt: TGTGCCAGCAGCTTATTTGGGGCCCGGAATAATTCACCCCTCCACTTT
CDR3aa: CASSLFGARNNSPLHF

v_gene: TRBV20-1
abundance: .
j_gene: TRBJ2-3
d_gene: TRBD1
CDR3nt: TGCAGTGCCGAGAGGGACAGGGTGTCAGATACGCAGTATTTT
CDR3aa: CSAERDRVSDTQYF

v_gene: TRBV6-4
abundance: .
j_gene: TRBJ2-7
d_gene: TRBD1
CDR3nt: TGTGCCAGCACACGGACAGGGAATAAGGGATACTACGAGCAGTACTTC
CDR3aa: CASTRTGNKGYYEQYF

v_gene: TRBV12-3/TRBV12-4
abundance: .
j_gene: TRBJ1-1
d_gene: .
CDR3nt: TGTGCCAGCAGTGCTCAGTCGATGAACACTGAAGCTTTCTTT
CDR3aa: CASSAQSMNTEAFF

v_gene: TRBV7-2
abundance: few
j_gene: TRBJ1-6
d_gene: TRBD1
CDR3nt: TGTGCCAGCAGCTTGGGACAGTTTAATTCACCCCTCCACTTT
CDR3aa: CASSLGQFNSPLHF